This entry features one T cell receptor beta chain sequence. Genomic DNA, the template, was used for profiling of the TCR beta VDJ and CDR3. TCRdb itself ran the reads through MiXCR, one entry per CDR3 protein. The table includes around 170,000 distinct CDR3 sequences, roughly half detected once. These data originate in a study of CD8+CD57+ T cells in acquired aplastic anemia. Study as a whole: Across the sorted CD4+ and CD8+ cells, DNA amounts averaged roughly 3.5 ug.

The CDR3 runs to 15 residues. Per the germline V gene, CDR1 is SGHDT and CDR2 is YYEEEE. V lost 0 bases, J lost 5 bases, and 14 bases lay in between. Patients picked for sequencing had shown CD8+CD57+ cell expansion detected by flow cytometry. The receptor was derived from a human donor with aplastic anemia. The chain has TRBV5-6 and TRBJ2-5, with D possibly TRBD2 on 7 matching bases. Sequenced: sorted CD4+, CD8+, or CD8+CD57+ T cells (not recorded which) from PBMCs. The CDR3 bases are TGTGCCAGCAGCTTGGACGGGGGGCTAGCGGAGACCCAGTACTTC. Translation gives CASSLDGGLAETQYF.